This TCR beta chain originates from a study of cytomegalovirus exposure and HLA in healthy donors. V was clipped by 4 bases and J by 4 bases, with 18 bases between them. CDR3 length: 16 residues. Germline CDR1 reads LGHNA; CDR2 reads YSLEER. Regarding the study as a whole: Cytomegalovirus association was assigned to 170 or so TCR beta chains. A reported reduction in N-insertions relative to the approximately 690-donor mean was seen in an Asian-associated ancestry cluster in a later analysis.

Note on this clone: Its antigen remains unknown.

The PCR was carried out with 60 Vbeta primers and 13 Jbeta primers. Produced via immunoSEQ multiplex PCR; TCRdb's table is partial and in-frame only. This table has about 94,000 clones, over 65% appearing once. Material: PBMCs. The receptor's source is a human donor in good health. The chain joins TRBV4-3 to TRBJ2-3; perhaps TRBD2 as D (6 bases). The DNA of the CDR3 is TGCGCCAGCAGCCGATCTATCCCCCCTAGCGCAGATACGCAGTATTTT. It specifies CASSRSIPPSADTQYF.